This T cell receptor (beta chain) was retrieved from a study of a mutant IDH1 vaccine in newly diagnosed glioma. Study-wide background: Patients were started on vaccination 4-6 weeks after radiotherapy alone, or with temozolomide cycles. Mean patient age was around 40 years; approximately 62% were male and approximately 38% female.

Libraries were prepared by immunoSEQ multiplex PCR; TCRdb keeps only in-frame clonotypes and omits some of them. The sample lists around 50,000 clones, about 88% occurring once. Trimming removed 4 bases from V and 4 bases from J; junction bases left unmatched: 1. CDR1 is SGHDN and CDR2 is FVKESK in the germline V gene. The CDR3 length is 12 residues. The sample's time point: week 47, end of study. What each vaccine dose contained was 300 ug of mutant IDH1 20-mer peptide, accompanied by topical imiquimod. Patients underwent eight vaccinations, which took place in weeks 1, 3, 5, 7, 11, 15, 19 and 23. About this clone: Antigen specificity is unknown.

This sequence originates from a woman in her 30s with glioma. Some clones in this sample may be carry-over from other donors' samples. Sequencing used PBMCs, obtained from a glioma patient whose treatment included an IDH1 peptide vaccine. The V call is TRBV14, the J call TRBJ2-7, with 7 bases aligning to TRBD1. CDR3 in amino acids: CASSPTGYEQYF. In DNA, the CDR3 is TGTGCCAGCAGCCCGACAGGGTACGAGCAGTACTTC.